These 9 T cell receptor beta chains originate from one sample sequenced in a study of CD8 T cells in Susac syndrome. RNA amounts of about 0.45 to 1 ug underwent reverse transcription with random hexamers. TCRdb called the immunoSEQ multiplex PCR reads again in MiXCR, with one record for every CDR3 protein. The sample gives 250,000 to 300,000 distinct CDR3 sequences, approximately 90% of which show up once; around 0.2% is in the top ten. The sample was CD8+ T cells from PBMCs. These receptors were collected from a human donor with multiple sclerosis.

For the CDR3, the DNA is TGCAGTGCTAGTGATCCAAGCGGGGCTAGCACAGATACGCAGTATTTT. This codes for CSASDPSGASTDTQYF. V and J are TRBV20-1 and TRBJ2-3; 7 positions match TRBD2. Germline CDR1 DFQATT, CDR2 SNEGSKA (reference sequence). The CDR3 extends over 16 amino acids. Losses at the gene ends were 3 bases for V and 0 bases for J; bases not matched to a gene: 9.

The chain joins TRBV20-1 to TRBJ1-1; D is undetermined. V was pared by 3 bases and J by 1 base, with 12 bases between. Germline CDR1 and CDR2: DFQATT and SNEGSKA (reference sequence). CDR3 length: 14 residues. CDR3 sequence (DNA): TGCAGTGCTAGTATCCCGGAGAGGAACACTGAAGCTTTCTTT. This translates into CSASIPERNTEAFF.

The chain carries TRBV6-5 and TRBJ2-2; D not certain. The CDR3 contains 14 residues. Germline assignment: CDR1 MNHEY and CDR2 SVGAGI. V was pared by 0 bases and J by 3 bases, with 5 bases between. The CDR3 is CASSYSGYTGELFF. The CDR3 region has the DNA TGTGCCAGCAGTTACTCGGGGTACACCGGGGAGCTGTTTTTT.

This clonotype was recorded only once. This chain links TRBV19 with TRBJ1-1, with D unclear. CDR3 length: 15 residues. CDR1 is LNHDA, CDR2 SQIVND, per germline (reference sequence). The V end was cut by 3 bases, the J end by 0 bases, with 11 bases between. The DNA for the CDR3 is TGTGCCAGTAGTATGGGCTTTTCTCTGAACACTGAAGCTTTCTTT. Protein product: CASSMGFSLNTEAFF.

This clonotype has just a few counts. The rearrangement joins TRBV19 to TRBJ1-1; the D is unclear. The CDR3 is made up of 12 amino acids. Germline values: CDR1 LNHDA, CDR2 SQIVND (reference sequence). Trimming took 11 bases from V and 1 from J, leaving 11 bases between them. CDR3 protein: CASKEGNTEAFF. The CDR3 DNA is TGTGCCTCTAAGGAGGGGAACACTGAAGCTTTCTTT.

V usage is TRBV6-4 and J usage is TRBJ2-2, with TRBD2 matching over 7 bases. The CDR3 consists of 16 residues. V lost 4 bases and J lost 3; bases outside the gene matches: 8. In germline, CDR1 is MRHNA, CDR2 SNTAGT. The CDR3 bases are TGTGCCAGCAGTGCTGGCGGGGGAGATCACACCGGGGAGCTGTTTTTT. Amino acids: CASSAGGGDHTGELFF.

This rearrangement joins TRBV9 to TRBJ1-2; a weak D match, TRBD1 (5 bases). This CDR3 is 15 amino acids long. Germline-derived CDR1 and CDR2 are SGDLS and YYNGEE. V was shortened by 0 bases and J by 2 bases, with 11 bases between the two germline ends. CDR3 residues: CASSVESGRNYGYTF. CDR3 sequence (DNA): TGTGCCAGCAGCGTAGAGTCGGGACGGAACTATGGCTACACCTTC.

There are a few counts of this clonotype. The J gene is TRBJ2-7, the V gene TRBV27; the D gene is possibly TRBD1 (6 bases). Germline loops: CDR1 MNHEY, CDR2 SMNVEV (reference sequence). The CDR3 spans 13 residues. The germline V and J ends were trimmed by 3 bases and 2 bases, with 8 bases remaining between them. CDR3 region: CASSFGTTYEQYF. In nucleotides, the CDR3 is TGTGCCAGCAGTTTTGGGACAACCTACGAGCAGTACTTC.

This clonotype occurred once. The V call is TRBV9, the J call TRBJ1-5; D is unclear. CDR3 length: 13 residues. Germline values: CDR1 SGDLS, CDR2 YYNGEE. The V end was cut by 3 bases, the J end by 6 bases, with 10 bases between. The CDR3 sequence is CASSETTGQPQHF. The DNA of the CDR3 is TGTGCCAGCAGCGAAACTACTGGTCAGCCCCAGCATTTT. The full variable domain, with the rest looked up from reference TRBV9 and TRBJ1-5, is DSGVTQTPKHLITATGQRVTLRCSPRSGDLSVYWYQQSLDQGLQFLIQYYNGEERAKGNILERFSAQQFPDLHSELNLSSLELGDSALYFCASSETTGQPQHFGDGTRLSIL.